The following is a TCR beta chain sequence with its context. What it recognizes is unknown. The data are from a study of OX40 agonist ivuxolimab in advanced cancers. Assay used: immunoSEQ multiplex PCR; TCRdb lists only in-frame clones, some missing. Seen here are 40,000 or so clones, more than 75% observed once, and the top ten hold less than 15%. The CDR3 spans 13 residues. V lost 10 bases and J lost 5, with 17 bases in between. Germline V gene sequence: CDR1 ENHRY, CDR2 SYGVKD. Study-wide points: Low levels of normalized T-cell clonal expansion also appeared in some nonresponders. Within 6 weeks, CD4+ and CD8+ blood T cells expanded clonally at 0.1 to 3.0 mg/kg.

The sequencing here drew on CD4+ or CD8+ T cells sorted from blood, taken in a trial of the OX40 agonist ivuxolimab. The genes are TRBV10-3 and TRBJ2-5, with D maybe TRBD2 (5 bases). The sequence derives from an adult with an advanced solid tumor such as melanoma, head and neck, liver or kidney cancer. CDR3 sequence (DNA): TGTGCCACCGACGACGCCGGGGATGAGACCCAGTACTTC. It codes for CATDDAGDETQYF.